These 23 T cell receptor beta chains were all obtained from the same sample, sequenced in a study of T cell responses to AZD1222 COVID-19 vaccine. Assay: immunoSEQ multiplex PCR; the TCRdb copy retains only in-frame clones and omits some. The table records over 90,000 clones, roughly 87% of them present only once. Specimen: peripheral blood, collected on day 0 of AZD1222 vaccination. All receptors come from an adult in good health.

This chain links TRBV3-1 (or the pseudogene TRBV3-2) with TRBJ2-7, with 10 bases aligning to TRBD1. The germline CDR1 and CDR2 sequences are LGHDT and YNNKEL (reference sequence). The CDR3 is 15 amino acids. Trimming cost V 7 bases and J 7 bases; bases outside gene matches: 13. Here the CDR3 reads CASTLMGTGVKEQYF. The CDR3 DNA is TGTGCCAGCACCCTCATGGGGACAGGGGTAAAGGAGCAGTACTTC.

The rearrangement links TRBV7-6 to TRBJ2-3, with 7 bases fitting TRBD1. Germline V gene lookup returns CDR1 SGHVS and CDR2 FNYEAQ. CDR3 length equals 16 residues. Unmatched junction bases numbered 4, after V lost 1 base and J lost 0 bases. The CDR3 protein is CASSLGVTGSTDTQYF. The DNA for the CDR3 is TGTGCCAGCAGCTTAGGTGTGACAGGGAGCACAGATACGCAGTATTTT.

The rearrangement uses TRBV28 and TRBJ1-2; D not certain. Germline V gene lookup returns CDR1 MDHEN and CDR2 SYDVKM. This CDR3 has 13 amino acids. Between the trimmed V and J ends, which lost 6 bases and 2 bases, there was a span of 10 bases. The chain's CDR3 is CASRTDANYGYTF. DNA for the CDR3: TGTGCCAGCAGAACCGACGCCAACTATGGCTACACCTTC.

This clone was seen only once. The chain carries TRBV5-4 and TRBJ1-5, with TRBD1 matching 8 bases. Germline V gene data show CDR1 as SGHNT and CDR2 as YYREEE (reference sequence). V shed 2 bases and J 2 bases; nucleotides not matched to a gene: 0. This CDR3 spans 14 amino acids. The CDR3 is CASSLQGGNQPQHF. CDR3 DNA sequence: TGTGCCAGCAGCTTACAGGGGGGCAATCAGCCCCAGCATTTT.

This chain links TRBV9 with TRBJ2-3, with 8 bases fitting TRBD1. The CDR3 length is 15 residues. CDR1 is SGDLS and CDR2 is YYNGEE in the germline V gene. J was trimmed by 0 bases and V by 2 bases; bases with no gene match: 2. The CDR3 protein is CASSVDRGSTDTQYF. CDR3 DNA sequence: TGTGCCAGCAGCGTTGACAGGGGAAGCACAGATACGCAGTATTTT.

This rearrangement joins TRBV23-1 to TRBJ2-5; D perhaps matches TRBD2 (6 bases). TRBV23-1 is filed as an ORF, its function uncertain. Deletions cut 2 bases from V and 5 bases from J, with 21 bases between. This CDR3 has 17 residues. The CDR3 DNA reads as TGCGCCAGCAGTCAAAGAGTCCCAGGAGGGATAAGGGAGACCCAGTACTTC. It encodes CASSQRVPGGIRETQYF.

The J gene is TRBJ1-2, the V gene TRBV6-1, with D unclear. This CDR3 is built from 14 residues. Germline V lookup: CDR1 MNHNS, CDR2 SASEGT. Trimming stripped 1 base from V and 3 bases from J, with 9 bases between. CDR3 nucleotides: TGTGCCAGCAGTGAAGGCGTTCTTTACTATGGCTACACCTTC. Translated, it gives CASSEGVLYYGYTF.

The chain is built from TRBV9 and TRBJ1-5, with a weak D call TRBD1 (5 bases). This CDR3 is 13 amino acids long. V was pared by 4 bases and J by 6 bases, with 11 bases between. CDR1 and CDR2 (germline): SGDLS, YYNGEE. CDR3 loop: CASSPSGAQPQHF. DNA of the CDR3: TGTGCCAGCAGCCCCAGTGGGGCTCAGCCCCAGCATTTT. The full variable domain, completed using reference TRBV9 and TRBJ1-5, is DSGVTQTPKHLITATGQRVTLRCSPRSGDLSVYWYQQSLDQGLQFLIQYYNGEERAKGNILERFSAQQFPDLHSELNLSSLELGDSALYFCASSPSGAQPQHFGDGTRLSIL.

The rearrangement joins TRBV23-1 to TRBJ1-1, with D perhaps matching TRBD1 (5 bases). TRBV23-1 is reported as an ORF; its role is uncertain. V gave up 2 bases and J gave up 4 bases, with 8 bases separating them. CDR3 length: 13 residues. CDR3 nucleotides: TGCGCCAGCAGTCAAAGGGGAGGCACTGAAGCTTTCTTT. It encodes CASSQRGGTEAFF.

The chain couples TRBV30 to TRBJ1-5; TRBD1 is a possible D gene (5 bases). Looked up from germline, CDR1 is GTSNPN and CDR2 is SVGIG (reference sequence). Trimming removed 4 bases at V and 6 bases at J, with 10 bases between. This CDR3 contains 12 residues. The CDR3 spells CAWNRGSQPQHF. CDR3 sequence (DNA): TGTGCCTGGAATCGGGGGAGTCAGCCCCAGCATTTT.

The chain links TRBV7-3 to TRBJ2-5; TRBD2 matches at 7 bases. This CDR3 contains 15 residues. CDR1 and CDR2 from the germline V gene are SGHTA and FQGTGA. V lost 1 base and J lost 4; bases outside the gene matches: 6. The chain's CDR3 is CASSLRRGFGETQYF. The CDR3 region has the DNA TGTGCCAGCAGCTTAAGGCGGGGGTTCGGAGAGACCCAGTACTTC. The variable domain in full, completed from reference TRBV7-3 and TRBJ2-5, reads GAGVSQTPSNKVTEKGKYVELRCDPISGHTALYWYRQSLGQGPEFLIYFQGTGAADDSGLPNDRFFAVRPEGSVSTLKIQRTERGDSAVYLCASSLRRGFGETQYFGPGTRLLVL.

The chain is built from TRBV2 and TRBJ1-1, with D possibly TRBD1 on 6 matching bases. The CDR3 has 12 residues. V shed 5 bases and J shed 5 bases, with 9 bases lying between them. Germline V gives CDR1 SNHLY, CDR2 FYNNEI. CDR3 in DNA: TGTGCCAGCAGTAATCAGGGGACTGAAGCTTTCTTT. Its translation is CASSNQGTEAFF. Together with reference TRBV2 and TRBJ1-1, the CDR3 gives the full variable domain: EPEVTQTPSHQVTQMGQEVILRCVPISNHLYFYWYRQILGQKVEFLVSFYNNEISEKSEIFDDQFSVERPDGSNFTLKIRSTKLEDSAMYFCASSNQGTEAFFGQGTRLTVV.

The V and J genes are TRBV10-1 and TRBJ1-2; 8 bases line up with TRBD1. The CDR3 has 14 amino acids. V shed 7 bases, J shed 7 bases, and the junction held 11 bases outside the gene matches. Germline CDR1 and CDR2: WNHNN and SYGVQD (reference sequence). The CDR3 sequence is CASTLQGVEGGYTF. CDR3 in DNA: TGCGCCAGCACCCTACAGGGGGTGGAAGGTGGCTACACCTTC.

The J gene is TRBJ2-7, the V gene TRBV5-4, with D unresolved. The CDR3 is 16 residues long. The germline V gene has CDR1 SGHNT and CDR2 YYREEE (reference sequence). Trimming removed 4 bases at V and 3 bases at J, with 20 bases between. CDR3 sequence reads: CASSLWGTKYNYEQYF. The CDR3 coding sequence is TGTGCCAGCAGCCTATGGGGTACCAAGTACAACTACGAGCAGTACTTC.

The genes are TRBV19 and TRBJ1-2; TRBD1 matches at 8 bases. The CDR3 consists of 16 residues. Per germline, CDR1 LNHDA and CDR2 SQIVND (reference sequence). Trimming cost V 3 bases and J 4 bases; bases outside gene matches: 10. The CDR3, as DNA: TGTGCCAGTAGTATCGTTTCGGGACAGGTACTCTATGGCTACACCTTC. Amino acids: CASSIVSGQVLYGYTF.

This clone was seen a few times. This chain joins TRBV15 and TRBJ2-5; 13 bases fit TRBD2. This CDR3 is 19 amino acids long. The germline V gene has CDR1 LNHNV and CDR2 YYDKDF (reference sequence). Germline trimming cut 0 bases from V and 1 base from J; bases unmatched to any gene: 8. CDR3 in amino acids: CATSRDRGLAGSVQETQYF. The CDR3 DNA sequence: TGTGCCACCAGCAGAGATAGGGGACTAGCGGGGTCCGTCCAAGAGACCCAGTACTTC.

The rearrangement links TRBV4-1 to TRBJ2-2; D may be TRBD1 (5 bases). Germline V gene lookup returns CDR1 MGHRA and CDR2 YSYEKL. The CDR3 is made up of 16 amino acids. V gave up 7 bases and J gave up 5 bases, with 20 bases separating them. As DNA, the CDR3 is TGCGCCAGCACCTCGATTGCCCGACAGAAGACCGGGGAGCTGTTTTTT. Its protein product is CASTSIARQKTGELFF.

The chain uses TRBV19 and TRBJ2-2; 10 nucleotides match TRBD2. Germline V gene sequence: CDR1 LNHDA, CDR2 SQIVND (reference sequence). This CDR3 spans 18 amino acids. The trim removed 4 bases at V and 6 bases at J, leaving 14 bases unmatched. CDR3 region: CASSTPTGSGGAAGELFF. CDR3 bases: TGTGCCAGTAGTACCCCCACAGGGAGCGGGGGGGCGGCCGGGGAGCTGTTTTTT.

This clone was detected once. This chain connects TRBV6-2 or TRBV6-3 to TRBJ2-3; D might be TRBD2 (5 bases). With 6 bases removed from V and 6 bases from J, the gap between germline ends came to 22 bases. The germline CDR1 and CDR2 sequences are MNHEY and SVGEGT. CDR3 length: 16 residues. The CDR3 here is CASSIGITGSFDTQYF. The CDR3 nucleotides read TGTGCCAGCAGCATCGGCATAACGGGAAGTTTTGATACGCAGTATTTT.

The gene calls are TRBV9 and TRBJ2-7; the match to TRBD1 covers 7 bases. The CDR3 loop spans 16 amino acids. CDR1 is SGDLS and CDR2 is YYNGEE in the germline V gene. The V segment lost 3 bases and the J segment 2 bases; nucleotides outside the gene matches: 11. The CDR3 spells CASSANRDRPTYEQYF. In DNA form, the CDR3 reads TGTGCCAGCAGCGCGAATCGGGACAGACCTACCTACGAGCAGTACTTC.

The J gene is TRBJ1-2, the V gene TRBV9; D is unresolved. V gave up 0 bases and J gave up 2 bases, with 5 bases separating them. Per germline, CDR1 SGDLS and CDR2 YYNGEE. This CDR3 region has 13 residues. The CDR3, as DNA: TGTGCCAGCAGCGTAGTACAGAACTATGGCTACACCTTC. Translating gives CASSVVQNYGYTF. Supplemented by reference TRBV9 and TRBJ1-2, the full variable domain reads DSGVTQTPKHLITATGQRVTLRCSPRSGDLSVYWYQQSLDQGLQFLIQYYNGEERAKGNILERFSAQQFPDLHSELNLSSLELGDSALYFCASSVVQNYGYTFGSGTRLTVV.

This clone appeared a single time. The chain has TRBV6-5 and TRBJ2-1; D not certain. This CDR3 contains 15 residues. CDR1 is MNHEY and CDR2 is SVGAGI in the germline V gene. The germline V and J ends were trimmed by 6 bases and 2 bases, with 14 bases remaining between them. The chain's CDR3 is CASSEVYTTYNEQFF. CDR3 bases: TGTGCCAGCAGCGAGGTCTATACGACCTACAATGAGCAGTTCTTC.

The rearrangement joins TRBV3-1 (or the pseudogene TRBV3-2) to TRBJ1-2, with D perhaps TRBD1 (5 bases). The length of the CDR3 is 12 residues. The germline V and J ends were trimmed by 3 bases and 10 bases, with 12 bases remaining between them. Germline values: CDR1 LGHDT, CDR2 YNNKEL (reference sequence). Here the CDR3 DNA reads TGTGCCAGCAGCCAGGGCCTTGGGGCCTACACCTTC. Translated: CASSQGLGAYTF.